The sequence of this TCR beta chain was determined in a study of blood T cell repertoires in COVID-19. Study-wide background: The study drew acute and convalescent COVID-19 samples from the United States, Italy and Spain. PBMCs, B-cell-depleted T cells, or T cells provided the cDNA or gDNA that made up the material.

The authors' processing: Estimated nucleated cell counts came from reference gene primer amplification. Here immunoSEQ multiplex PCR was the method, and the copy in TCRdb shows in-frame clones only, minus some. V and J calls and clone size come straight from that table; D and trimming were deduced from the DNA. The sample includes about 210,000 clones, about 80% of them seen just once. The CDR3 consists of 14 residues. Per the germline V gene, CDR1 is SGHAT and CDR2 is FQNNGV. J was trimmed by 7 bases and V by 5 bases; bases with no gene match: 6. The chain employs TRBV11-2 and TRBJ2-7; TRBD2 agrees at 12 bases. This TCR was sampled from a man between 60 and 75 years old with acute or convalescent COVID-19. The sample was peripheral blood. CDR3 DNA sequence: TGTGCCAGCAGCAGACTAGCGGGAGCAACGGAGCAGTACTTC. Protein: CASSRLAGATEQYF.